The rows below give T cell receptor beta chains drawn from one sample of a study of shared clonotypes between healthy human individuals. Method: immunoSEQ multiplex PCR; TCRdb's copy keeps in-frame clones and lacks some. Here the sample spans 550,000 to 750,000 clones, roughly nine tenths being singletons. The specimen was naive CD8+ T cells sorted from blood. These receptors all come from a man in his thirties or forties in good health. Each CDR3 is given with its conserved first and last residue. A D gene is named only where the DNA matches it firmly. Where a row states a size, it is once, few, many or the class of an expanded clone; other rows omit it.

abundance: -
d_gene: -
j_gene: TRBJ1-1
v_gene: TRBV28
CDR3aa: CASRYSDWTEAFF
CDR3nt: TGTGCCAGCAGGTACAGCGATTGGACTGAAGCTTTCTTT

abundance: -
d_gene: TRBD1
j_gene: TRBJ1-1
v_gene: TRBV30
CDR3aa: CAGGQGITNTEAFF
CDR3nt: TGTGCCGGGGGACAGGGGATTACTAACACTGAAGCTTTCTTT

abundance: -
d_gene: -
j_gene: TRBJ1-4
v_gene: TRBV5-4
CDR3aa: CASSIKNPPGEVKLFF
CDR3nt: TGTGCCAGCAGCATAAAAAACCCCCCGGGAGAGGTTAAACTGTTTTTT

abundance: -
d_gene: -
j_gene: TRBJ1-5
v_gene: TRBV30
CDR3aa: CAWYKGNQPQHF
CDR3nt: TGTGCCTGGTATAAGGGCAATCAGCCCCAGCATTTT

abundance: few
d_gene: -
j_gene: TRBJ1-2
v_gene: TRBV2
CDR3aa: CASLAEYGYTF
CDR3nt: TGTGCCAGCTTAGCGGAATATGGCTACACCTTC

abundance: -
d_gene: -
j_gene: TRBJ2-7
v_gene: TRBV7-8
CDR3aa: CASSLESGSTYEQYF
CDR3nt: TGTGCCAGCAGCTTAGAATCCGGGAGCACCTACGAGCAGTACTTC

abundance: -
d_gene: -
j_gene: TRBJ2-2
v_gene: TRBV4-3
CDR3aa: CASSQDRALNTGELFF
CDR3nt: TGCGCCAGCAGCCAAGACAGGGCCCTAAACACCGGGGAGCTGTTTTTT

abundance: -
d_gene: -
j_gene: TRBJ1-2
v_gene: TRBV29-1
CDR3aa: CSVGEGVNYGYTF
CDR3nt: TGCAGCGTTGGGGAAGGAGTGAACTATGGCTACACCTTC

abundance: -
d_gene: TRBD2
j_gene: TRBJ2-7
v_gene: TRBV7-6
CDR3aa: CASSPGLGLAGGPVNEQYF
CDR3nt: TGTGCCAGCAGCCCAGGGTTGGGACTAGCGGGAGGGCCGGTAAACGAGCAGTACTTC

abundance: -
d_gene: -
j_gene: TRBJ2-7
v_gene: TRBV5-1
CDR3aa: CASSSTGYHEQYF
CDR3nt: TGCGCCAGCAGCTCAACAGGTTACCACGAGCAGTACTTC

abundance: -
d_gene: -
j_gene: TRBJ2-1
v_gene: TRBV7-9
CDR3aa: CASSSSPGGQFF
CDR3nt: TGTGCCAGCAGCTCGAGCCCCGGGGGGCAGTTCTTC

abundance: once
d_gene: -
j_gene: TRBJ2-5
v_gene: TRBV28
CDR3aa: CASTPEGRVETQYF
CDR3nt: TGTGCCAGCACCCCGGAGGGACGGGTGGAGACCCAGTACTTC

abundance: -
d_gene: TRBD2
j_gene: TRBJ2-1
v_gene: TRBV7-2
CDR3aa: CASTLLAGGNNEQFF
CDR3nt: TGTGCCAGCACCCTACTAGCGGGAGGAAACAATGAGCAGTTCTTC

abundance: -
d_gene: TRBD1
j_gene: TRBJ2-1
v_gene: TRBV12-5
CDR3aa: CASGLVTGQGTEQFF
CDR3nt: TGTGCTAGTGGTTTGGTAACGGGACAGGGGACCGAGCAGTTCTTC

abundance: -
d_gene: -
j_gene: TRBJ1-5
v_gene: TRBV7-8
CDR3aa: CASSLQQRHSNQPQHF
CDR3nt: TGTGCCAGCAGCTTACAACAGCGCCATAGCAATCAGCCCCAGCATTTT

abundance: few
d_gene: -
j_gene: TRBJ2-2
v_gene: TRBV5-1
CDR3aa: CASSLLFGSRYTGELFF
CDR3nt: TGCGCCAGCAGCTTGCTTTTCGGGAGTCGGTACACCGGGGAGCTGTTTTTT

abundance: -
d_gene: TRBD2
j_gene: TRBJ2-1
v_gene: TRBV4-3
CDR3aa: CASSRDVGLADNEQFF
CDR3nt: TGCGCCAGCAGCCGAGATGTAGGACTAGCGGACAATGAGCAGTTCTTC

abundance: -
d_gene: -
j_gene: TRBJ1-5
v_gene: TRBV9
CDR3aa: CASSATGTDQPQHF
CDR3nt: TGTGCCAGCAGCGCCACAGGAACCGATCAGCCCCAGCATTTT

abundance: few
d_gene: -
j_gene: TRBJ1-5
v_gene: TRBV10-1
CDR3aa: CASSEGRGDQPQHF
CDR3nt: TGCGCCAGCAGTGAAGGCAGGGGAGACCAGCCCCAGCATTTT